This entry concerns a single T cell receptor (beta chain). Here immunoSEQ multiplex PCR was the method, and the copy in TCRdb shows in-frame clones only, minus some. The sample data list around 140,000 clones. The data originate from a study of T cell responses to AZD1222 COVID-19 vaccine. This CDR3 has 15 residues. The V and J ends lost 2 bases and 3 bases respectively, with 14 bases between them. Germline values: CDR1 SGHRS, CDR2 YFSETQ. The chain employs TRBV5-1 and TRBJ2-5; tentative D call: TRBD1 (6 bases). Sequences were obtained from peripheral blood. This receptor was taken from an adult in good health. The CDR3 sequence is CASSLQPGAEETQYF. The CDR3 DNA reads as TGCGCCAGCAGCTTACAACCAGGGGCGGAAGAGACCCAGTACTTC.